This paragraph covers one TCR beta chain sequence. The antigen is not known. Whole-study findings and limits: Whole repertoires were not studied in the larger cohort, only one V-J beta rearrangement.

Semi-nested PCR with Nested Universal Primer A followed constant-region reverse priming of full-length variable regions. TCRdb called the 5' RACE reads again in MiXCR, with one record for every CDR3 protein. The table shows 50,000 to 60,000 distinct CDR3 sequences, with around 21% occurring only once. The sorted Tregs were CD4+CD25+CD127-/low cells. Germline V gives CDR1 SNHLY, CDR2 FYNNEI. V gave up 4 bases and J gave up 2 bases, with 8 bases separating them. The CDR3 totals 13 residues. This clonotype was sampled from a female donor with breast cancer. The sequenced sample consisted of tumor-infiltrating Tregs sorted from the breast tumor. The chain is built from TRBV2 and TRBJ1-1; D remains ambiguous. The CDR3 reads CASSGTVNTEAFF. CDR3 DNA sequence: TGTGCCAGCAGTGGCACAGTCAACACTGAAGCTTTCTTT.